Below, one T cell receptor (beta chain) is given with its context. The antigen is undetermined. This entry belongs to a study of T cell repertoires in ileal Crohn's disease. Across the study: Operated complications were stricturing disease (approximately 61%) and penetrating disease (approximately 39%).

Study-wide findings and caveats: All patients with clonality above 26.8% had endoscopic recurrence. Compared with non-smokers, active smokers at surgery showed more clonal expansions.

The CDR3 sequence is 13 residues long. V lost 3 bases, J lost 5 bases, and 11 bases lay in between. Germline V gives CDR1 SGHRS, CDR2 YFSETQ. Patients were adults with ileal or ileocolonic Crohn's disease needing resection. The repertoire was sequenced with immunoSEQ multiplex PCR; TCRdb's copy has only in-frame clones and lacks some. This sample yields fewer than 5,500 clones, of which roughly four fifths are seen a single time; 11% to 15% belongs to the top ten. The chain joins TRBV5-1 to TRBJ1-2, with TRBD1 as a possible D gene (5 bases). The receptor was isolated from an adult with Crohn's disease. Sample: ileal tissue. CDR3 region: CASSWGERYGYTF. As DNA, the CDR3 is TGCGCCAGCAGCTGGGGGGAGAGGTATGGCTACACCTTC.